This T cell receptor (beta chain) was sequenced in a study of blood T cells in healthy people across ages. The authors ran a second PCR of about 6 to 11 cycles using a sample-barcoded 5' primer and a J-beta primer mix. The template-switch adaptor, which had 12 random nucleotides, put a tag on each cDNA molecule. Per-sample output comprised a minimum of 3 million paired-end reads containing CDR3. TCRdb called the 5' RACE reads again in MiXCR, with one record for every CDR3 protein. Of hundreds of thousands of distinct CDR3 sequences in the sample, about 25% were seen once. About this clonotype: Its antigen remains unknown.

Germline CDR1 reads DFQATT; CDR2 reads SNEGSKA (reference sequence). The CDR3 has 15 amino acids. V was trimmed by 0 bases and J by 3 bases, leaving 12 bases between them. Study-wide results and limits: A roughly linear fall in TCR beta diversity per million T cells was seen with increasing age.

This sample was shared with a second study, whose subject was T cells of mothers and their children. That work adds: M1S, a second-PCR primer, added sample barcodes and 2-4 random nucleotides.

The TCR was taken from a boy under 18 in good health. The sample was blood. The chain joins TRBV20-1 to TRBJ2-1; D remains ambiguous. This CDR3 reads CSARDQDGFYNEQFF. The CDR3 DNA follows: TGCAGTGCTAGAGATCAGGACGGATTCTACAATGAGCAGTTCTTC.